This T cell receptor (beta chain) appears in the sequencing data of a study of blood T cell repertoires in COVID-19. Study-wide background: The origin of the acute and convalescent COVID-19 samples was the United States, Italy and Spain. PBMCs, B-cell-depleted T cells, or T cells were the source of the cDNA or gDNA that made up the material.

Original data processing: Estimation of nucleated cell counts relied on the amplification of reference gene primers. Data came from immunoSEQ multiplex PCR; TCRdb stores just in-frame clones and leaves some out. Clone size and V and J calls were adopted from that table, with D and trimming inferred from the DNA. The table includes about 340,000 clones, around 83% detected once. Material: peripheral blood. The origin of this receptor is a young man with active or convalescent COVID-19.

CDR3 loop: CASSSELIYEQYF. DNA for the CDR3: TGTGCCAGCAGTTCTGAACTTATCTACGAGCAGTACTTC. The V call is TRBV7-2, the J call TRBJ2-7, with D unclear. V lost 6 bases and J 3 bases, leaving 12 bases between the germline ends. CDR1 is SGHTA and CDR2 is FQGNSA in the germline V gene. This CDR3 is 13 amino acids long.